These T cell receptor beta chains were read from a single sample in a study of blood T cells in healthy people across ages. TCRdb reprocessed the 5' RACE reads via MiXCR and lists one record per CDR3 protein. Counted here are about 2 million distinct CDR3 sequences, 49% occurring once; the ten biggest clones make up over 2%. The sample taken for sequencing was blood. These receptors came from a woman between 35 and 50 years old in good health. Each CDR3 is given with its conserved first and last residue. A D gene is named only where the DNA matches it firmly. Size tells how often a clone was seen (once, few, many) or the class of an expanded clone, and some rows leave it out.

clone_size,j_call,cdr3_length,v_call,d_call,cdr3_nt,cdr3_aa
-,TRBJ1-6,12,TRBV7-3,-,TGTGCCAGCAGCTCCGGAGGTGGACCCCTCCACTTT,CASSSGGGPLHF
-,TRBJ2-1,15,TRBV11-2,TRBD1,TGTGCCAGCACCCCGACAGGGATGGTTGGGAATGAGCAGTTCTTC,CASTPTGMVGNEQFF
few,TRBJ2-7,15,TRBV20-1,-,TGCAGTGCTAGACCGGGGACGGGGATCTCCTACGAGCAGTACTTC,CSARPGTGISYEQYF
few,TRBJ2-7,16,TRBV6-5,-,TGTGCCAGCAGTTCTAGGGAAACCGTGAGCTCCTACGAGCAGTACTTC,CASSSRETVSSYEQYF
few,TRBJ1-2,14,TRBV12-3/TRBV12-4,TRBD1,TGTGCCAGCACCCGAGGGGACAGGACCTATGGCTACACCTTC,CASTRGDRTYGYTF
-,TRBJ1-2,18,TRBV4-1,-,TGCGCCAGCAGCCAAAGTGAGGACGGAATTTATAACAACTATGGCTACACCTTC,CASSQSEDGIYNNYGYTF
-,TRBJ2-3,17,TRBV4-1,-,TGCGCCAGCAGCCAAGTCGAACCCGTGCGAATCACAGATACGCAGTATTTT,CASSQVEPVRITDTQYF
-,TRBJ2-6,18,TRBV28,-,TGTGCCAGTAAGACCCGGGACGGACTTTCCTCTGGGGCCAACGTCCTGACTTTC,CASKTRDGLSSGANVLTF
few,TRBJ2-3,17,TRBV14,-,TGTGCCAGCAGCTCACGGGACGGCATGTTTAGCACAGATACGCAGTATTTT,CASSSRDGMFSTDTQYF
few,TRBJ2-7,11,TRBV20-1,-,TGCAGTGCTAGAAATAAATACGAGCAGTACTTC,CSARNKYEQYF
few,TRBJ2-3,15,TRBV20-1,-,TGCAGTGCTAGAGCCGGGGCAGGGAGCACAGATACGCAGTATTTT,CSARAGAGSTDTQYF
-,TRBJ1-2,14,TRBV12-3/TRBV12-4,TRBD1,TGTGCCAGCAGTTTCGGGACAGGGTACTATGGCTACACCTTC,CASSFGTGYYGYTF
-,TRBJ2-7,20,TRBV11-2,TRBD2,TGTGCCAACAGCTTAGTACTGGGTCTGGCTAGCGGGGGGCCCTACAATGAGCAGTACTTC,CANSLVLGLASGGPYNEQYF
-,TRBJ1-5,15,TRBV7-2,-,TGTGCCAGCAGCCCCCGCCCCGCGAGCAATCAGCCCCAGCATTTT,CASSPRPASNQPQHF
-,TRBJ2-5,13,TRBV28,TRBD1,TGTGCCAGCAGGTCGACAGGGATTGGGGAGCAGTACTTC,CASRSTGIGEQYF
few,TRBJ2-7,14,TRBV20-1,-,TGCAGTGCAACCAATCCGGGACTGACATACGAGCAGTACTTC,CSATNPGLTYEQYF
few,TRBJ2-5,15,TRBV28,TRBD2,TGTGCCAGCAGTTTAGCGGGGGGGGCTTCGGAGACCCAGTACTTC,CASSLAGGASETQYF
-,TRBJ2-7,15,TRBV20-1,TRBD2,TGCAGTGCTGGACTAGCGGGGGCGACCTACAATGAGCAGTACTTC,CSAGLAGATYNEQYF
-,TRBJ1-5,13,TRBV24-1,-,TGTGCCACCAGTGATTTCGACGCGGGCCCCCAGCATTTT,CATSDFDAGPQHF
few,TRBJ2-7,14,TRBV5-1,-,TGCGCCAGCAGCTTCCAGGGTCCAAACGGCGAGCAGTACTTC,CASSFQGPNGEQYF
-,TRBJ2-6,15,TRBV20-1,-,TGCAGTGCTAGAGCGGGGGAGGCTGGGGCCAACGTCCTGACTTTC,CSARAGEAGANVLTF
-,TRBJ1-1,14,TRBV10-3,-,TGTGCCATCAGTGAGTCGGCAGGGTTGACTGAAGCTTTCTTT,CAISESAGLTEAFF
few,TRBJ2-6,16,TRBV11-2,-,TGTGCCAGCACCTTAGGCGTCGTTGAGGGGGCCAACGTCCTGACTTTC,CASTLGVVEGANVLTF
-,TRBJ1-4,12,TRBV20-1,TRBD1,TGCAGTGCCATGAGACAGGGAGAAAAACTGTTTTTT,CSAMRQGEKLFF
-,TRBJ1-5,15,TRBV6-6,-,TGTGCCAGCAGTTCCTTGCAGGGAGGGTATCAGCCCCAGCATTTT,CASSSLQGGYQPQHF
-,TRBJ1-1,12,TRBV29-1,TRBD1,TGCAGCGGACAGGGGACTAACACTGAAGCTTTCTTT,CSGQGTNTEAFF
few,TRBJ1-5,15,TRBV5-1,TRBD1,TGCGCCACCAGGGACAGGGGTAGAGGCAATCAGCCCCAGCATTTT,CATRDRGRGNQPQHF
-,TRBJ2-6,18,TRBV6-5,-,TGTGCCAGCAGTTACACGACCGGTAAACCATTTGGGGCCAACGTCCTGACTTTC,CASSYTTGKPFGANVLTF
-,TRBJ2-1,13,TRBV5-1,TRBD2,TGCGCCAGCAAATGGACTAGGGACAATGAGCAGTTCTTC,CASKWTRDNEQFF
-,TRBJ2-7,15,TRBV6-1,-,TGTGCCAGCAGTGAGACGCAGGTCACGTCCTACGAGCAGTACTTC,CASSETQVTSYEQYF
-,TRBJ2-4,15,TRBV3-1,-,TGTGCCAGCAGCCACCTCCCGGAAGGGGAAAACATTCTGTACTTC,CASSHLPEGENILYF
-,TRBJ1-2,15,TRBV12-3/TRBV12-4,TRBD1,TGTGCCAGCAGTCCAAGGGGACAGGGAGGCGATGGCTACACCTTC,CASSPRGQGGDGYTF
-,TRBJ2-4,15,TRBV5-4,-,TGTGCCAGCAGCCAAAAAACGGACAGAAAAAACATTCAGTACTTC,CASSQKTDRKNIQYF
-,TRBJ2-7,14,TRBV2,-,TGTGCCGCGTCGCCATCCAGGGTGATTTACGAGCAGTACTTC,CAASPSRVIYEQYF
-,TRBJ2-4,15,TRBV6-1,TRBD1,TGTGCCAGCAGTGAAACGAGAAAGGGGACAGGGTTAGGGTACTTC,CASSETRKGTGLGYF
-,TRBJ1-2,15,TRBV13,-,TGTGCCAGCAGTTTACCAGACAGGCGGGCCTATGGCTACACCTTC,CASSLPDRRAYGYTF
few,TRBJ2-7,15,TRBV28,-,TGTGCCAGCAGTTTTTTGGGGTCAGGGCTCTACGAGCAGTACTTC,CASSFLGSGLYEQYF
-,TRBJ2-3,16,TRBV11-2,TRBD2,TGTGCCAGCAGCACCTCGGGACTAGCGGTTACAGATACGCAGTATTTT,CASSTSGLAVTDTQYF
many,TRBJ2-3,14,TRBV5-4,TRBD2,TGTGCCAGCAGCTTCGGGGGGACCACAGATACGCAGTATTTT,CASSFGGTTDTQYF